This entry describes one T cell receptor (beta chain). Per the study methods: The authors estimated nucleated cell counts from reference gene primer amplification. TCRdb keeps only in-frame clones here, not all; method: immunoSEQ multiplex PCR. From that table come the V and J calls and clone size; the DNA was used to work out D and trimming. The sample lists 150,000 to 200,000 clones, roughly 85% seen once, with 7.5% to 10% in the top ten. V was cut by 4 bases and J by 0 bases, with 12 bases left in between. There are 15 residues in the CDR3. Germline V CDR1 and CDR2: SGHNT, YYREEE (reference sequence). The sample is drawn from a study of blood T cell repertoires in COVID-19. Looking at the study overall: The samples span acute and convalescent COVID-19 from the United States, Italy and Spain. Sample material is recorded as cDNA or gDNA derived from T cells, B-cell-depleted T cells, or PBMCs.

The chain uses TRBV5-4 and TRBJ2-3; TRBD1 is a possible D gene (6 bases). Material: peripheral blood. The receptor's source is a man in his fifties with active or convalescent COVID-19. CDR3 nucleotide sequence: TGTGCCAGCAGCGTACGACAGGATAGCACAGATACGCAGTATTTT. This encodes CASSVRQDSTDTQYF.